The source of this T cell receptor (beta chain) is a study of early T cells in non-severe SARS-CoV-2 infection. Looking at the study overall: The sequenced material was bulk RNA from unsorted whole blood, and its chains were unpaired.

Unique molecular identifiers tagged individual cDNA molecules. TCRdb recomputed calls from the 5' RACE reads with MiXCR, one row per CDR3 protein. Of 63,000 or so distinct CDR3 sequences in the sample, approximately 10% are singletons; the top ten hold 5% to 8%. General study findings and limits: There was a bias toward anti-spike CD8 responses in VDJdb matching, which missed private and CD4 specificities.

The ends were cut back, 8 bases at V and 5 bases at J, with 9 bases in the middle. CDR1 and CDR2 (germline): MNHEY, SVGEGT. The CDR3 length is 11 residues. As regards this clonotype: Its antigen is not known.

The J gene is TRBJ1-2, the V gene TRBV6-2 or TRBV6-3; maybe TRBD1 (6 bases). Sequenced material: whole blood. This clonotype originated in an adult who was a healthcare worker with PCR-confirmed SARS-CoV-2 infection or an uninfected control (not recorded which). CDR3 DNA: TGTGCCAGCGGGACATCATATGGCTACACCTTC. Translating gives CASGTSYGYTF.